Following are 11 T cell receptor beta chains from one sample sequenced in a study of blood T cell repertoires in COVID-19. Assay: immunoSEQ multiplex PCR; the TCRdb copy retains only in-frame clones and omits some. Among approximately 15,000 clones, approximately 80% were seen once, and the ten largest hold roughly 30%. The sample taken for sequencing was peripheral blood. Receptors originate from a woman in her seventies with active COVID-19.

The rearrangement uses TRBV6-2 or TRBV6-3 and TRBJ2-1, with 8 bases identical to TRBD2. J lost 8 bases, V lost 0 bases, and 9 bases had no gene match. Germline V lookup: CDR1 MNHEY, CDR2 SVGEGT. The CDR3 has 16 residues. In nucleotides, the CDR3 is TGTGCCAGCAGTTACTCCCCGGGACTAGGTTTGTATGAGCAGTTCTTC. Protein product: CASSYSPGLGLYEQFF.

This chain uses TRBV19 with TRBJ1-2; no clear D gene. V shed 2 bases and J shed 6 bases, with 7 bases lying between them. This CDR3 region has 12 residues. Per the germline V gene, CDR1 is LNHDA and CDR2 is SQIVND (reference sequence). DNA of the CDR3: TGTGCCAGTAGTATACGGGGAGATGGCTACACCTTC. Its translation is CASSIRGDGYTF.

The V gene is TRBV6-5, the J gene TRBJ2-7; 9 bases agree with TRBD1. The CDR3 is 14 amino acids. The J segment lost 0 bases and the V segment lost 6 bases, leaving 3 bases of the junction unmatched. Looked up from germline, CDR1 is MNHEY and CDR2 is SVGAGI. Here the CDR3 reads CASRGQGTSYEQYF. The CDR3 region has the DNA TGTGCCAGCAGGGGACAGGGTACCTCCTACGAGCAGTACTTC.

J is TRBJ2-5 and V is TRBV6-5, with 10 bases lining up with TRBD2. This CDR3 has 15 residues. Germline V CDR1 and CDR2: MNHEY, SVGAGI. Trimming at V came to 2 bases and at J to 2 bases, leaving 2 bases not matched to a gene. In nucleotides, the CDR3 is TGTGCCAGCAGTTACGGACTAGCGGTACAAGAGACCCAGTACTTC. It yields the protein CASSYGLAVQETQYF.

V usage is TRBV7-2 and J usage is TRBJ1-4, with 8 bases matching TRBD1. From germline, CDR1 is SGHTA and CDR2 FQGNSA. Germline trimming cut 5 bases from V and 9 bases from J; bases unmatched to any gene: 8. The length of the CDR3 is 14 residues. The CDR3: CASSPRDRSKKLFF. In nucleotides, the CDR3 is TGTGCCAGCAGCCCCCGGGACAGGTCTAAAAAACTGTTTTTT.

The chain employs TRBV18 and TRBJ2-4, with D possibly being TRBD1 (5 bases). The CDR3 contains 17 residues. Per germline, CDR1 KGHSH and CDR2 LQKENI. V shed 3 bases and J shed 0 bases, with 15 bases lying between them. The CDR3 spells CASSPWTQPLAKNIQYF. In nucleotides, the CDR3 is TGTGCCAGCTCACCCTGGACACAACCTCTAGCCAAAAACATTCAGTACTTC. The full variable domain, completed using reference TRBV18 and TRBJ2-4, is NAGVMQNPRHLVRRRGQEARLRCSPMKGHSHVYWYRQLPEEGLKFMVYLQKENIIDESGMPKERFSAEFPKEGPSILRIQQVVRGDSAAYFCASSPWTQPLAKNIQYFGAGTRLSVL.

In DNA form, the CDR3 reads TGTGCCAGCAGCTGGGGGCACGGGGAGCTGTTTTTT. Protein: CASSWGHGELFF. This chain joins TRBV7-2 and TRBJ2-2; tentatively, D is TRBD1 (6 bases). Trimming left V 4 bases short and J 7 bases short, with 7 bases between. CDR1 and CDR2 (germline): SGHTA, FQGNSA. The CDR3 runs to 12 residues.

The CDR3 protein is CASSTTNSNEQFF. For the CDR3, the DNA is TGCGCCAGCAGCACGACAAACAGCAATGAGCAGTTCTTC. V is TRBV5-1 and J is TRBJ2-1; D is uncertain. This CDR3 has 13 amino acids. With 4 bases removed from V and 6 bases from J, the gap between germline ends came to 11 bases. Germline CDR1 and CDR2: SGHRS and YFSETQ. The whole variable domain, filled in from reference TRBV5-1 and TRBJ2-1, reads KAGVTQTPRYLIKTRGQQVTLSCSPISGHRSVSWYQQTPGQGLQFLFEYFSETQRNKGNFPGRFSGRQFSNSRSEMNVSTLELGDSALYLCASSTTNSNEQFFGPGTRLTVL.

CDR3 sequence reads: CASSYGTGVGETQYF. CDR3 nucleotide sequence: TGTGCCAGCAGCTACGGCACGGGGGTAGGGGAGACCCAGTACTTC. V is TRBV3-1 (or the pseudogene TRBV3-2) and J is TRBJ2-5; possibly TRBD2 for D (6 bases). Looked up from germline, CDR1 is LGHDT and CDR2 is YNNKEL (reference sequence). The V gene lost 5 bases and the J gene lost 5 bases, with 18 bases spanning the gap. CDR3 size: 15 residues.

CDR3 DNA sequence: TGTGCCAGCAGCCCCGAAGGGACAGGGGTATTCACTGAAGCTTTCTTT. Translated: CASSPEGTGVFTEAFF. This chain joins TRBV11-2 and TRBJ1-1; TRBD1 agrees at 10 bases. V gave up 5 bases and J gave up 4 bases; unmatched junction bases: 10. The CDR3 contains 16 residues. Germline values: CDR1 SGHAT, CDR2 FQNNGV. Full variable domain (missing parts from reference TRBV11-2 and TRBJ1-1): EAGVAQSPRYKIIEKRQSVAFWCNPISGHATLYWYQQILGQGPKLLIQFQNNGVVDDSQLPKDRFSAERLKGVDSTLKIQPAKLEDSAVYLCASSPEGTGVFTEAFFGQGTRLTVV.

The chain has TRBV6-4 and TRBJ2-3, with 8 bases matching TRBD2. The CDR3 consists of 15 residues. V gave up 5 bases and J gave up 0 bases; unmatched junction bases: 4. In germline, CDR1 is MRHNA, CDR2 SNTAGT. The CDR3 DNA reads as TGTGCCAGCAGTAGGACTAGCAGAAGCACAGATACGCAGTATTTT. This sequence encodes CASSRTSRSTDTQYF.